A selection of T cell receptor beta chains follows, all from one sample in a study of shared clonotypes between healthy human individuals. The data were produced by immunoSEQ multiplex PCR, yet TCRdb's version contains in-frame clones alone and is incomplete. The sample includes roughly 600,000 clones, roughly 98% of them seen just once. Material: naive CD8+ T cells sorted from blood. These receptors originate from a man aged 25-45 years in good health. The CDR3 runs from the conserved cysteine through the conserved F or W. Fields, in order: clone size, V gene, J gene, D gene, CDR3 DNA, CDR3 protein. A D gene is named only where the DNA matches it firmly. Only part of the rows carry a size: once, few, many, or a class if the clone is expanded.

clone_size: -; v_call: TRBV5-1; j_call: TRBJ1-1; d_call: -; cdr3_nt: TGCGCCAGCAGCTTGGTCGGGTACACTGAAGCTTTCTTT; cdr3_aa: CASSLVGYTEAFF
clone_size: -; v_call: TRBV5-1; j_call: TRBJ2-4; d_call: -; cdr3_nt: TGCGCCAGCAGCCAGGACGGGGTTCAGTACTTC; cdr3_aa: CASSQDGVQYF
clone_size: -; v_call: TRBV28; j_call: TRBJ2-7; d_call: TRBD2; cdr3_nt: TGTGCCAGCAGTTTGGAAGGGACTAGACTCCCCTACGAGCAGTACTTC; cdr3_aa: CASSLEGTRLPYEQYF
clone_size: -; v_call: TRBV27; j_call: TRBJ2-7; d_call: TRBD1; cdr3_nt: TGTGCCAGCAGTTTAACGCAGGGGGCCCACGAGCAGTACTTC; cdr3_aa: CASSLTQGAHEQYF
clone_size: -; v_call: TRBV30; j_call: TRBJ2-7; d_call: -; cdr3_nt: TGTGCCTGGAGTGATCCCTACGAGCAGTACTTC; cdr3_aa: CAWSDPYEQYF
clone_size: -; v_call: TRBV25-1; j_call: TRBJ1-2; d_call: -; cdr3_nt: TGTGCCAGCAGTGCCCAGGGGCAGGAGACCGTTAACTATGGCTACACCTTC; cdr3_aa: CASSAQGQETVNYGYTF
clone_size: -; v_call: TRBV20-1; j_call: TRBJ2-7; d_call: -; cdr3_nt: TGCAGTGCCACCCCGTCCTACGAGCAGTACTTC; cdr3_aa: CSATPSYEQYF
clone_size: -; v_call: TRBV7-2; j_call: TRBJ2-3; d_call: TRBD2; cdr3_nt: TGTGCCAGCAGCTCTAGGGTCGGAGCGGGAAGGGAGCCAGATACGCAGTATTTT; cdr3_aa: CASSSRVGAGREPDTQYF
clone_size: -; v_call: TRBV27; j_call: TRBJ2-7; d_call: -; cdr3_nt: TGTGCCAGCTCTCGGACAATTAAATACGAGCAGTACTTC; cdr3_aa: CASSRTIKYEQYF
clone_size: -; v_call: TRBV4-1; j_call: TRBJ2-2; d_call: -; cdr3_nt: TGCGCCAGCAGCCAGCGCGGCGGGGAGCTGTTTTTT; cdr3_aa: CASSQRGGELFF
clone_size: -; v_call: TRBV5-4; j_call: TRBJ2-5; d_call: -; cdr3_nt: TGTGCCAGCAGCTTTTGGACAGCCGGCGAGGAGACCCAGTACTTC; cdr3_aa: CASSFWTAGEETQYF
clone_size: -; v_call: TRBV11-2; j_call: TRBJ2-5; d_call: -; cdr3_nt: TGTGCCAGCAGCTTAGTGCCGGGCCAAGAGACCCAGTACTTC; cdr3_aa: CASSLVPGQETQYF
clone_size: -; v_call: TRBV5-4; j_call: TRBJ1-4; d_call: TRBD1; cdr3_nt: TGTGCCAGCAGCTACGGGACAGGGCTGGCGGAAAAACTGTTTTTT; cdr3_aa: CASSYGTGLAEKLFF
clone_size: -; v_call: TRBV11-1; j_call: TRBJ2-7; d_call: TRBD2; cdr3_nt: TGTGCCAGCAGCCCCGTAGGACTAGCCTCCTACGAGCAGTACTTC; cdr3_aa: CASSPVGLASYEQYF
clone_size: -; v_call: TRBV6-1; j_call: TRBJ1-4; d_call: TRBD1; cdr3_nt: TGTGCCAGCAGTGGAACAAAGGGGGCCCAGGAAAAACTGTTTTTT; cdr3_aa: CASSGTKGAQEKLFF
clone_size: -; v_call: TRBV11-2; j_call: TRBJ2-7; d_call: -; cdr3_nt: TGTGCCAGCAGCTTAGGGGGGTCCCACGAGCAGTACTTC; cdr3_aa: CASSLGGSHEQYF
clone_size: -; v_call: TRBV5-6; j_call: TRBJ2-1; d_call: TRBD2; cdr3_nt: TGTGCCAGCAGCCCGAGTAGCGGGGCCTCCTACAATGAGCAGTTCTTC; cdr3_aa: CASSPSSGASYNEQFF
clone_size: -; v_call: TRBV4-3; j_call: TRBJ1-1; d_call: -; cdr3_nt: TGCGCCAGCAGCCAAGAACTGGCTTTGAACACTGAAGCTTTCTTT; cdr3_aa: CASSQELALNTEAFF
clone_size: once; v_call: TRBV9; j_call: TRBJ1-2; d_call: -; cdr3_nt: TGTGCCAGCAGCCCTAAAGGGACGTATGGCTACACCTTC; cdr3_aa: CASSPKGTYGYTF
clone_size: -; v_call: TRBV29-1; j_call: TRBJ2-5; d_call: -; cdr3_nt: TGCAGCGTTGAAGGACTTGAAGAGACCCAGTACTTC; cdr3_aa: CSVEGLEETQYF
clone_size: once; v_call: TRBV7-9; j_call: TRBJ2-7; d_call: -; cdr3_nt: TGTGCCAGCAGCTGGGACGGAAGTGGTTGGGACTACGAGCAGTACTTC; cdr3_aa: CASSWDGSGWDYEQYF
clone_size: -; v_call: TRBV28; j_call: TRBJ2-7; d_call: -; cdr3_nt: TGTGCCAGCAGTTTAGGGACGGTCTCCTACGAGCAGTACTTC; cdr3_aa: CASSLGTVSYEQYF
clone_size: -; v_call: TRBV7-9; j_call: TRBJ2-1; d_call: -; cdr3_nt: TGTGCCAGCAGCGCTAGGGAGGGGGCGTCCTACAATGAGCAGTTCTTC; cdr3_aa: CASSAREGASYNEQFF
clone_size: -; v_call: TRBV5-4; j_call: TRBJ2-7; d_call: -; cdr3_nt: TGTGCCAGCAGCTTGGACCCCCACGAGCAGTACTTC; cdr3_aa: CASSLDPHEQYF
clone_size: -; v_call: TRBV18; j_call: TRBJ1-3; d_call: -; cdr3_nt: TGTGCCAGCTCACAGGCAGGGGCTGGAAACACCATATATTTT; cdr3_aa: CASSQAGAGNTIYF
clone_size: -; v_call: TRBV7-8; j_call: TRBJ2-7; d_call: TRBD2; cdr3_nt: TGTGCCAGCAGCTTTCGACTAGCGGGGACCTACGAGCAGTACTTC; cdr3_aa: CASSFRLAGTYEQYF
clone_size: -; v_call: TRBV18; j_call: TRBJ2-5; d_call: -; cdr3_nt: TGTGCCAGCTCACCCCCGACAGGACTAAGTACCCAGTACTTC; cdr3_aa: CASSPPTGLSTQYF
clone_size: -; v_call: TRBV7-9; j_call: TRBJ2-2; d_call: -; cdr3_nt: TGTGCCAGCAGCCCTCCGGGAAGGACTTTCATCTCCGGGGAGCTGTTTTTT; cdr3_aa: CASSPPGRTFISGELFF
clone_size: -; v_call: TRBV19; j_call: TRBJ2-1; d_call: -; cdr3_nt: TGTGCCAGTAGTATTAGGGGAACCTACAATGAGCAGTTCTTC; cdr3_aa: CASSIRGTYNEQFF
clone_size: -; v_call: TRBV5-4; j_call: TRBJ1-1; d_call: -; cdr3_nt: TGTGCCAGCAGCTTGGTGGGGGGGATGGACACTGAAGCTTTCTTT; cdr3_aa: CASSLVGGMDTEAFF
clone_size: -; v_call: TRBV7-8; j_call: TRBJ2-5; d_call: -; cdr3_nt: TGTGCCAGCAGCTTAGCCAGGGGGGCCGGGGAGACCCAGTACTTC; cdr3_aa: CASSLARGAGETQYF
clone_size: once; v_call: TRBV5-1; j_call: TRBJ2-5; d_call: TRBD2; cdr3_nt: TGCGCCAGCAGCTCGACTAGCGGGAGGGAGGCAGCAGAGACCCAGTACTTC; cdr3_aa: CASSSTSGREAAETQYF
clone_size: -; v_call: TRBV29-1; j_call: TRBJ2-7; d_call: TRBD2; cdr3_nt: TGCAGCGTTCCTAGCGGAGACACCTACGAGCAGTACTTC; cdr3_aa: CSVPSGDTYEQYF
clone_size: -; v_call: TRBV7-9; j_call: TRBJ2-1; d_call: TRBD2; cdr3_nt: TGTGCCAGCAGCACTAGCGGAAGCTACAATGAGCAGTTCTTC; cdr3_aa: CASSTSGSYNEQFF
clone_size: -; v_call: TRBV7-2; j_call: TRBJ2-1; d_call: TRBD2; cdr3_nt: TGTGCCAGCAGCTCCAGGTTTAGCGGGATTCACAATGAGCAGTTCTTC; cdr3_aa: CASSSRFSGIHNEQFF